The present entry profiles one T cell receptor (beta chain) with its context. The entry originates in a study of shared clonotypes between healthy human individuals. Data came from immunoSEQ multiplex PCR; TCRdb stores just in-frame clones and leaves some out. The sample shows roughly 1 million clones, under 80% of them seen only once. Source material: memory CD4+ T cells sorted from blood. This sample's subset: CD45RA-negative fraction. This sequence originates from a man in his late teens or twenties in good health.

The CDR3 nucleotides are TGTGCCAGCAGGGTAGAGGGTACAGATACGCAGTATTTT. Its translation is CASRVEGTDTQYF. The chain is built from TRBV5-4 and TRBJ2-3; D perhaps matches TRBD2 (5 bases). The CDR3 runs 13 residues. Trimming took off 5 bases at V and 3 bases at J, with 10 bases between the two ends. Germline assignment: CDR1 SGHNT and CDR2 YYREEE (reference sequence).